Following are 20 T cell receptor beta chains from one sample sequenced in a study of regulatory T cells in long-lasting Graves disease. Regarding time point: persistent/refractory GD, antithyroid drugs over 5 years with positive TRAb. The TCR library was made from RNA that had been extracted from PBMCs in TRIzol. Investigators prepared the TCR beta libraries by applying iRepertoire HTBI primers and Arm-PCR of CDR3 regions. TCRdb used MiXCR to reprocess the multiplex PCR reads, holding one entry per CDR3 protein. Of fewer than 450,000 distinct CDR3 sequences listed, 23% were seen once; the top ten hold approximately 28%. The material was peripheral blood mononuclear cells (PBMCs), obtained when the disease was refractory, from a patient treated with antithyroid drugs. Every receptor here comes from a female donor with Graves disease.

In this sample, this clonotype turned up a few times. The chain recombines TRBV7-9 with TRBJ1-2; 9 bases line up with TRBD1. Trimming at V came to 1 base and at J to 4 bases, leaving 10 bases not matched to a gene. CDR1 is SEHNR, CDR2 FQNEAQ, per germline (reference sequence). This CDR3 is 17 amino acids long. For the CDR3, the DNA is TGTGCCAGCAGCTTAGACTACAGGGGGCGAAATAGCTATGGCTACACCTTC. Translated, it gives CASSLDYRGRNSYGYTF.

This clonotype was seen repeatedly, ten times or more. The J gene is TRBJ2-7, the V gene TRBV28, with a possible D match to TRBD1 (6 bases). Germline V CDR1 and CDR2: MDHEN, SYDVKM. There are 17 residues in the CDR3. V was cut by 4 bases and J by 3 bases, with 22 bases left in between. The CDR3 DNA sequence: TGTGCCAGCAGTTCACTCAGCACAGGGTATGCTTACTACGAGCAGTACTTC. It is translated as CASSSLSTGYAYYEQYF.

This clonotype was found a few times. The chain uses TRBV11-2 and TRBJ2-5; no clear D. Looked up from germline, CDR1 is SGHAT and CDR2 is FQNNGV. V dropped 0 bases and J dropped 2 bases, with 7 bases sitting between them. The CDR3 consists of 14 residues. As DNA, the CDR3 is TGTGCCAGCAGCTTAGATCTCCAGCAAGAGACCCAGTACTTC. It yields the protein CASSLDLQQETQYF.

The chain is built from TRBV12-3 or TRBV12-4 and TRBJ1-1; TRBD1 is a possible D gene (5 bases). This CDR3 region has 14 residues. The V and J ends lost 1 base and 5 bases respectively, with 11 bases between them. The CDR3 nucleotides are TGTGCCAGCAGTTTAGTTTCGGGGGAAACTGAAGCTTTCTTT. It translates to CASSLVSGETEAFF.

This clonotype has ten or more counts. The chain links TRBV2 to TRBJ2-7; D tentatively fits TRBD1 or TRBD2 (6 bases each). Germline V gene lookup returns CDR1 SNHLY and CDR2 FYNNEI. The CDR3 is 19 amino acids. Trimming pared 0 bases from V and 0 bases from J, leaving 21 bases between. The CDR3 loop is CASSEAKGGQEKYSYEQYF. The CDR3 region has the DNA TGTGCCAGCAGTGAAGCCAAAGGGGGGCAGGAAAAGTACTCCTACGAGCAGTACTTC. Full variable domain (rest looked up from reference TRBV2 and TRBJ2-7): EPEVTQTPSHQVTQMGQEVILRCVPISNHLYFYWYRQILGQKVEFLVSFYNNEISEKSEIFDDQFSVERPDGSNFTLKIRSTKLEDSAMYFCASSEAKGGQEKYSYEQYFGPGTRLTVT.

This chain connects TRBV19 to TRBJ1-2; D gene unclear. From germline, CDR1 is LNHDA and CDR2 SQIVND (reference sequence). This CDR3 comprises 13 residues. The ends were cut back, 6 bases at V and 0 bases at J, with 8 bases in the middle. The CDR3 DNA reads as TGTGCCAGTAGCCACATGGCTAACTATGGCTACACCTTC. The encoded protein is CASSHMANYGYTF.

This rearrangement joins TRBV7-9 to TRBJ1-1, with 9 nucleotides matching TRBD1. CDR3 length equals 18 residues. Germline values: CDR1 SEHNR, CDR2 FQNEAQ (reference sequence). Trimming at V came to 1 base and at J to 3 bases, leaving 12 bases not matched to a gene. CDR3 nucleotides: TGTGCCAGCAGCTTAGGGCTGAGTAGAGACAGGGGGGACACTGAAGCTTTCTTT. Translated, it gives CASSLGLSRDRGDTEAFF. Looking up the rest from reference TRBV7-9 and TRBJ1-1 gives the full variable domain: DTGVSQNPRHKITKRGQNVTFRCDPISEHNRLYWYRQTLGQGPEFLTYFQNEAQLEKSRLLSDRFSAERPKGSFSTLEIQRTEQGDSAMYLCASSLGLSRDRGDTEAFFGQGTRLTVV.

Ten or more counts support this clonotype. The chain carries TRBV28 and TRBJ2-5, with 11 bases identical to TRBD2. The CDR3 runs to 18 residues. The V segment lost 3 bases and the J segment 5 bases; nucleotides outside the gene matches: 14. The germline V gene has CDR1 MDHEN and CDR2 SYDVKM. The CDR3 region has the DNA TGTGCCAGCAGTTTTCGGGGGTCTAGCGGGAGGAGGTTGGAGACCCAGTACTTC. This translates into CASSFRGSSGRRLETQYF.

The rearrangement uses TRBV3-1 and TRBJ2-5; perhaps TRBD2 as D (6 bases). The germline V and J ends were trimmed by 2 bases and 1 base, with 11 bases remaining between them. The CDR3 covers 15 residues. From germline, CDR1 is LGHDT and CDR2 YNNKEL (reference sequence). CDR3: CASSQMRGIQETQYF. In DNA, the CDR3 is TGTGCCAGCAGCCAAATGCGCGGGATCCAAGAGACCCAGTACTTC.

CDR3 bases: TGTGCCAGCAGCCCTTGGGGCGGGAGCTCCTACGAGCAGTACTTC. Amino acid sequence: CASSPWGGSSYEQYF. The V call is TRBV7-9, the J call TRBJ2-7, with 7 bases matching TRBD2. Germline V gene lookup returns CDR1 SEHNR and CDR2 FQNEAQ (reference sequence). Trimming cost V 5 bases and J 0 bases; bases outside gene matches: 7. This CDR3 region has 15 residues.

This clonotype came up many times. The CDR3 sequence: CASSPGTVNAYEQYF. The CDR3 coding sequence is TGTGCCAGCAGTCCCGGGACAGTTAACGCCTACGAGCAGTACTTC. This chain uses TRBV12-3 or TRBV12-4 with TRBJ2-7; 7 nucleotides align to TRBD1. This CDR3 spans 15 amino acids. J was trimmed by 2 bases and V by 5 bases; bases with no gene match: 9.

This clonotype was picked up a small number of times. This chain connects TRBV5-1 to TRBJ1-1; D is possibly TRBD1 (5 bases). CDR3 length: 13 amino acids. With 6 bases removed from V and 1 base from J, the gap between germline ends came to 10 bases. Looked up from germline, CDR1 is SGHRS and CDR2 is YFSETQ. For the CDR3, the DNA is TGCGCCAGCACCGGACAACCGAACACTGAAGCTTTCTTT. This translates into CASTGQPNTEAFF.

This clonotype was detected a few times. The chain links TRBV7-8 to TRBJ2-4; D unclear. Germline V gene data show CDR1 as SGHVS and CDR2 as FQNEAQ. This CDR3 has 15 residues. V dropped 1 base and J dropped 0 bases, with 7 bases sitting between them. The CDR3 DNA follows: TGTGCCAGCAGCTTAGAGGCACTAGCCAAAAACATTCAGTACTTC. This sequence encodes CASSLEALAKNIQYF. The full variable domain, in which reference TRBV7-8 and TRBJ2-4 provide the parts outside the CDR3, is GAGVSQSPRYKVAKRGQDVALRCDPISGHVSLFWYQQALGQGPEFLTYFQNEAQLDKSGLPSDRFFAERPEGSVSTLKIQRTQQEDSAVYLCASSLEALAKNIQYFGAGTRLSVL.

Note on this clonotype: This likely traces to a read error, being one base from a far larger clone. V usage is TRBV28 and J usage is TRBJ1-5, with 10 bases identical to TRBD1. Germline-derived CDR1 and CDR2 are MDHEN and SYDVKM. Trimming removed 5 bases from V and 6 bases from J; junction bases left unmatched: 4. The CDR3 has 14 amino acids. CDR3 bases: TGTGCCAGCAGTCGGGACAGGGGAAGTCAGCCCCAGCATTTT. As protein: CASSRDRGSQPQHF.

CDR3 sequence reads: CASSREMGARDRMNHQPQHF. The CDR3 region has the DNA TGTGCCAGCAGTCGCGAAATGGGGGCACGGGATAGAATGAATCATCAGCCCCAGCATTTT. This sequence joins TRBV6-2 or TRBV6-3 and TRBJ1-5; a weak D match, TRBD1 (6 bases). The CDR3 totals 20 residues. V lost 5 bases to trimming and J lost 5 bases, with 31 bases between them. The germline CDR1 and CDR2 sequences are MNHEY and SVGEGT.

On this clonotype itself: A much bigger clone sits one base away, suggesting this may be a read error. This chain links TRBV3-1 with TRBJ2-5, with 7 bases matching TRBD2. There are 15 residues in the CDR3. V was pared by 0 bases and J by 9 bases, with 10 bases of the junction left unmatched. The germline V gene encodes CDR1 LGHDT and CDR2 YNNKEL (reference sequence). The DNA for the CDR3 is TGTGCCAGCAGCCAAGAAATCGTGGGCCGGGAGGCCCAGTACTTC. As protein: CASSQEIVGREAQYF.

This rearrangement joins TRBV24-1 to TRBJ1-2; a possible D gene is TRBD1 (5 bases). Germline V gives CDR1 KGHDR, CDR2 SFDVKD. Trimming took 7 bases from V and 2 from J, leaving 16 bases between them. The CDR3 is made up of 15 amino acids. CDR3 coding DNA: TGTGCCACCAGCGGGACGGACGAACCAAACTATGGCTACACCTTC. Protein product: CATSGTDEPNYGYTF.

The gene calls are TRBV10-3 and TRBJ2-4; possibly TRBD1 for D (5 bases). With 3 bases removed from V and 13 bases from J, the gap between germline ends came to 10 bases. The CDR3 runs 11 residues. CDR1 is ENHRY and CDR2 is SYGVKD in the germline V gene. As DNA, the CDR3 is TGTGCCATCAGTGAAGGACGACAGCAGTACTTC. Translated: CAISEGRQQYF.

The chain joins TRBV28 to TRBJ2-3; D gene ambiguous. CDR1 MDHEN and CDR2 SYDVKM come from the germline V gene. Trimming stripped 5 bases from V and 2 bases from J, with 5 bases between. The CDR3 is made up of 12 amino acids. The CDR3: CASSEVTDTQYF. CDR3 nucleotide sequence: TGTGCCAGCAGTGAGGTCACAGATACGCAGTATTTT.

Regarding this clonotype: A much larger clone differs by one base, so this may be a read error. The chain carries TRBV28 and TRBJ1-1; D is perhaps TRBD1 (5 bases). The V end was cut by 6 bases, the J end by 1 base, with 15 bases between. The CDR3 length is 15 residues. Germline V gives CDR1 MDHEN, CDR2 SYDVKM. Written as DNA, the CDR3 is TGTGCCAGCAGGCCTGCTACAGGAACGAACACTGAAGCTTTCTTT. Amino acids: CASRPATGTNTEAFF.